One sample yielded the 26 T cell receptor beta chains listed below, sequenced in a study of T cells after yellow fever vaccination. TCRdb reprocessed the 5' RACE reads with MiXCR, giving one entry per CDR3 protein. The sample has a few hundred thousand distinct CDR3 sequences; over 8% are singletons. Sequencing was performed on PBMCs, taken on the day of the first yellow fever vaccination. Receptors originate from a man aged 18 to 35 who received the YFV17D yellow fever vaccine.

This clonotype was picked up a small number of times. This chain links TRBV18 with TRBJ1-1, with TRBD1 as a possible D gene (6 bases). The germline V gene has CDR1 KGHSH and CDR2 LQKENI. The CDR3 loop spans 14 amino acids. V dropped 2 bases and J dropped 7 bases, with 14 bases sitting between them. Here the CDR3 reads CASSPGQGINEAFF. In DNA, the CDR3 is TGTGCCAGCTCACCAGGCCAGGGGATAAATGAAGCTTTCTTT.

This clonotype was seen a handful of times. The rearrangement links TRBV7-9 to TRBJ2-7; D unresolved. The CDR3 extends over 11 amino acids. The V end lost 5 bases, the J end lost 9 bases, and 11 bases lay between the germline ends. The germline V gene has CDR1 SEHNR and CDR2 FQNEAQ (reference sequence). CDR3 DNA sequence: TGTGCCAGCAGCCCCGCAGTGGTGCAGTACTTC. Translating gives CASSPAVVQYF.

On this clonotype: A much larger clonotype is one base distant, so this may be a read error. The chain joins TRBV5-1 to TRBJ1-2; possible D gene TRBD1, 6 bases. Germline V gene lookup returns CDR1 SGHRS and CDR2 YFSETQ. This CDR3 is 14 amino acids long. CDR3 nucleotide sequence: TGCGCCAGCAGCCCGACAGGATCTAACTGTGGCTACACCTTC. This translates into CASSPTGSNCGYTF.

There are a few counts of this clonotype. The CDR3 region has the DNA TGTGCCAGCAGCCAAGGGGCTCAGGGAAGGTCACCCCTCCACTTT. Translation: CASSQGAQGRSPLHF. The chain has TRBV3-1 and TRBJ1-6, with D perhaps matching TRBD1 (5 bases). Germline V lookup: CDR1 LGHDT, CDR2 YNNKEL (reference sequence). V lost 1 base and J lost 10, with 14 bases in between. The CDR3 sequence is 15 residues long.

This clonotype has more than one count but fewer than ten. The CDR3 DNA reads TGTGCCAGCAGCTTAAGGACAGGGGGCGATGAGCAGTTCTTC. Translated, it gives CASSLRTGGDEQFF. This chain links TRBV7-9 with TRBJ2-1; 11 bases match TRBD1. This CDR3 spans 14 amino acids. V was clipped by 2 bases and J by 8 bases; unmatched bases: 2. CDR1 SEHNR and CDR2 FQNEAQ come from the germline V gene (reference sequence).

This clonotype was seen more than once but under ten times. The chain uses TRBV10-3 and TRBJ1-3; no reliable D call. Trimming pared 6 bases from V and 0 bases from J, leaving 6 bases between. The CDR3 has 13 residues. Germline V gene sequence: CDR1 ENHRY, CDR2 SYGVKD. CDR3 in DNA: TGTGCCATCAGGGGAGCCTCTGGAAACACCATATATTTT. It is translated as CAIRGASGNTIYF.

In its sample, this clonotype was seen many times. The chain has TRBV10-3 and TRBJ2-7; 9 bases are a match to TRBD1. The junction had 9 bases not matched to a gene; V was cut back by 3 bases and J by 6 bases. Per the germline V gene, CDR1 is ENHRY and CDR2 is SYGVKD. This CDR3 has 15 residues. CDR3 coding DNA: TGTGCCATCAGTGACGCCGGGACAGGGTCGTCCGAGCAGTACTTC. It is translated as CAISDAGTGSSEQYF.

The V gene is TRBV20-1, the J gene TRBJ2-3, with TRBD2 matching 8 bases. Looked up from germline, CDR1 is DFQATT and CDR2 is SNEGSKA (reference sequence). V was pared by 4 bases and J by 0 bases, with 9 bases of the junction left unmatched. This CDR3 has 16 residues. CDR3 in amino acids: CSATNRRGDSTDTQYF. The CDR3 DNA sequence: TGCAGTGCTACTAACAGGCGGGGGGACAGCACAGATACGCAGTATTTT.

In its sample, this clonotype was seen a few times. The genes are TRBV7-2 and TRBJ2-2, with 7 bases lining up with TRBD1. Germline assignment: CDR1 SGHTA and CDR2 FQGNSA. The CDR3 contains 17 residues. V lost 3 bases and J lost 1; bases outside the gene matches: 8. For the CDR3, the DNA is TGTGCCAGCAGCTTTAGGGGGCCGGCGGGGAACACCGGGGAGCTGTTTTTT. Its translation is CASSFRGPAGNTGELFF.

This clonotype was seen repeatedly, ten times or more. In nucleotides, the CDR3 is TGCGCCAGCAGCTTGGCCCCGGACAGGGTTGGCACAGATACGCAGTATTTT. It is translated as CASSLAPDRVGTDTQYF. The gene calls are TRBV5-1 and TRBJ2-3; 8 nucleotides match TRBD1. This CDR3 comprises 17 residues. V shed 0 bases, J shed 1 base, and the junction held 7 bases outside the gene matches. Germline CDR1 SGHRS, CDR2 YFSETQ.

The chain joins TRBV5-6 to TRBJ2-1; a possible D gene is TRBD1 (6 bases). V was clipped by 1 base and J by 7 bases, with 15 bases between them. Per the germline V gene, CDR1 is SGHDT and CDR2 is YYEEEE. There are 15 residues in the CDR3. CDR3 region: CASSLPRGVGNEQFF. CDR3 coding DNA: TGTGCCAGCAGCTTGCCCAGGGGAGTGGGGAATGAGCAGTTCTTC.

This clonotype was observed a few times. The rearrangement joins TRBV5-5 to TRBJ2-5, with D maybe TRBD2 (6 bases). Trimming shortened V by 4 bases and J by 7 bases, and 17 bases separated the two germline ends. Looked up from germline, CDR1 is SGHKS and CDR2 is YYEKEE (reference sequence). The CDR3 loop spans 14 amino acids. CDR3 nucleotides: TGTGCCAGCAGCCAGGGACTTCAAAGTGGGACCCAGTACTTC. Its protein is CASSQGLQSGTQYF.

This clonotype was picked up a small number of times. The J gene is TRBJ2-7, the V gene TRBV5-1, with D perhaps TRBD1 (5 bases). Trimming cost V 0 bases and J 4 bases, with 14 bases left between them. This CDR3 has 15 amino acids. Germline loops: CDR1 SGHRS, CDR2 YFSETQ. Here the CDR3 reads CASSLATGLPYEQYF. In DNA, the CDR3 is TGCGCCAGCAGCTTGGCCACAGGCCTACCTTACGAGCAGTACTTC.

The table lists this clonotype with a few counts. The chain employs TRBV4-1 and TRBJ2-3; TRBD1 is a possible D gene (6 bases). Germline lookup yields CDR1 MGHRA and CDR2 YSYEKL. Trimming stripped 7 bases from V and 0 bases from J, with 11 bases between. This CDR3 is built from 14 residues. The CDR3 sequence: CASKKQGSTDTQYF. The CDR3 DNA is TGCGCCAGCAAAAAACAGGGAAGCACAGATACGCAGTATTTT.

The chain's CDR3 is CASSSRDFSRETQYF. For the CDR3, the DNA is TGTGCCAGCAGTTCGCGGGACTTTTCCAGGGAGACCCAGTACTTC. The chain combines TRBV12-3 or TRBV12-4 with TRBJ2-5, with D perhaps matching TRBD2 (6 bases). The CDR3 loop spans 15 amino acids. The V end was cut by 4 bases, the J end by 5 bases, with 17 bases between.

This clonotype was observed a handful of times. The chain employs TRBV6-1 and TRBJ1-6; a weak D match, TRBD1 (6 bases). The CDR3 totals 14 residues. Trimming took off 8 bases at V and 8 bases at J, with 16 bases between the two ends. Germline V gene data show CDR1 as MNHNS and CDR2 as SASEGT. CDR3 bases: TGTGCCAGCGAAGGGGGGCTCTTCGATTCACCCCTCCACTTT. Protein sequence: CASEGGLFDSPLHF.

V gene TRBV6-5 combines with J gene TRBJ1-5; D gene unclear. Germline V gene sequence: CDR1 MNHEY, CDR2 SVGAGI. Trimming shortened V by 2 bases and J by 2 bases, and 10 bases separated the two germline ends. The CDR3 is 15 amino acids. CDR3 region: CASSYPRVGNQPQHF. DNA of the CDR3: TGTGCCAGCAGTTACCCCCGGGTAGGCAATCAGCCCCAGCATTTT.

This clonotype came up many times. This chain connects TRBV6-5 to TRBJ2-7, with 8 positions matching TRBD2. V gave up 0 bases and J gave up 5 bases; unmatched junction bases: 6. The CDR3 runs to 15 residues. Germline CDR1 MNHEY, CDR2 SVGAGI. The CDR3 DNA is TGTGCCAGCAGTTACTCCCGGGAGGGCTCAAACGAGCAGTACTTC. This gives the protein CASSYSREGSNEQYF.

This chain uses TRBV5-1 with TRBJ1-6; the D gene is possibly TRBD1 (6 bases). The CDR3 covers 16 residues. Germline V gene data show CDR1 as SGHRS and CDR2 as YFSETQ. V shed 0 bases and J shed 14 bases, with 21 bases lying between them. The CDR3 sequence: CASSLASGGSLSTLHF. In DNA form, the CDR3 reads TGCGCCAGCAGCTTGGCCTCGGGGGGCTCCCTCTCGACCCTCCACTTT.

This clonotype showed up many times. The CDR3 region is CASSLGVNYGYTF. CDR3 nucleotide sequence: TGTGCCAGCAGCTTAGGGGTGAACTATGGCTACACCTTC. The genes are TRBV7-2 and TRBJ1-2; D is undetermined. The CDR3 totals 13 residues. V was shortened by 1 base and J by 2 bases, with 5 bases between the two germline ends. From germline, CDR1 is SGHTA and CDR2 FQGNSA.

This clonotype has more than one count but fewer than ten. The chain joins TRBV7-2 to TRBJ2-3, with 7 bases lining up with TRBD1. CDR1 and CDR2 from the germline V gene are SGHTA and FQGNSA. CDR3 length: 16 residues. V shed 6 bases, J shed 0 bases, and the junction held 9 bases outside the gene matches. This CDR3 reads CASRKDGTESTDTQYF. Written as DNA, the CDR3 is TGTGCCAGCAGGAAGGATGGGACAGAAAGCACAGATACGCAGTATTTT.

In this sample, this clonotype turned up a few times. The V call is TRBV24-1, the J call TRBJ2-3; tentatively, D is TRBD1 or TRBD2 (5 bases each). CDR1 and CDR2 (germline): KGHDR, SFDVKD. V gave up 3 bases and J gave up 5 bases, with 14 bases separating them. The CDR3 contains 15 residues. For the CDR3, the DNA is TGTGCCACCAGTGATATCGGACACGGAGGAGATACGCAGTATTTT. It is translated as CATSDIGHGGDTQYF.

This clonotype came up many times. The gene calls are TRBV5-1 and TRBJ2-3; D is tentatively TRBD1 or TRBD2 (5 bases each). CDR1 is SGHRS, CDR2 YFSETQ, per germline. The germline V and J ends were trimmed by 0 bases and 14 bases, with 22 bases remaining between them. The CDR3 spans 15 residues. The CDR3 sequence: CASSLGVGDPRGRYF. CDR3 nucleotide sequence: TGCGCCAGCAGCTTGGGAGTCGGGGATCCCCGGGGCCGGTATTTT.

The chain couples TRBV20-1 to TRBJ1-5; TRBD1 is a possible D gene (6 bases). The V and J ends lost 4 bases and 7 bases respectively, with 20 bases between them. There are 15 residues in the CDR3. Germline V CDR1 and CDR2: DFQATT, SNEGSKA (reference sequence). CDR3 nucleotides: TGCAGTGCTACCCCAACTACAGGGATGGACCAGCCCCAGCATTTT. Its translation: CSATPTTGMDQPQHF.

This clonotype was recorded many times. V gene TRBV18 combines with J gene TRBJ1-1; no definite D call. Germline V gene sequence: CDR1 KGHSH, CDR2 LQKENI. This CDR3 region has 13 residues. V was pared by 5 bases and J by 5 bases, with 12 bases between. Here the CDR3 reads CASSTGSGTEAFF. Written as DNA, the CDR3 is TGTGCCAGCTCAACGGGGTCGGGGACTGAAGCTTTCTTT.

The genes are TRBV5-1 and TRBJ2-5; D gene ambiguous. V gave up 4 bases and J gave up 5 bases, with 15 bases separating them. Germline values: CDR1 SGHRS, CDR2 YFSETQ. CDR3 length: 14 amino acids. The CDR3 DNA reads TGCGCCAGCAGCCCTGAGCCAGAGAGGGAGACCCAGTACTTC. Translated: CASSPEPERETQYF.